The entry below describes one TCR beta chain. The antigen remains unidentified. The identical CDR3 is also encoded by other nucleotide sequences in the sample. V shed 0 bases and J shed 7 bases, with 6 bases lying between them. Looked up from germline, CDR1 is GTSNPN and CDR2 is SVGIG (reference sequence). This CDR3 is 12 amino acids long. Sorted-subset replicate PCR reactions were performed with 150 to 200 ng DNA, corresponding to tens of thousands of T cell genomes. Data came from immunoSEQ multiplex PCR; TCRdb stores just in-frame clones and leaves some out. The sample records around 2,000,000 clones, approximately 94% being singletons. The record originates from a study of shared clonotypes between healthy human individuals. The wider study: Donors had three CD4 naive, three CD4 memory, two CD8 naive and one CD8 memory plate apiece. Regarding the study as a whole: Clonotype sharing among donors was expected to depend on sequencing depth.

Terminally differentiated effector memory CD45RA+ cells were excluded from the naive CD8 cells, which were CD45RO-negative and positively selected for CCR7. There were no recent acute infections or vaccinations among the donors, who were healthy HIV-negative adults. The chain joins TRBV30 to TRBJ2-2, with D maybe TRBD2 (5 bases). The sample taken for sequencing was naive CD8+ T cells sorted from blood. The source of this sequence is a young man in good health. The CDR3 DNA sequence: TGTGCCTGGAGTGTACTAGGCGGGGAGCTGTTTTTT. Its translation is CAWSVLGGELFF. The full variable domain, with the rest looked up from reference TRBV30 and TRBJ2-2, is SQTIHQWPATLVQPVGSPLSLECTVEGTSNPNLYWYRQAAGRGLQLLFYSVGIGQISSEVPQNLSASRPQDRQFILSSKKLLLSDSGFYLCAWSVLGGELFFGEGSRLTVL.